This T cell receptor (beta chain) emerged from a study of cytomegalovirus exposure and HLA in healthy donors. Sequenced by immunoSEQ multiplex PCR; TCRdb stores in-frame clones only, minus some. The table shows over 150,000 clones, with 95% to 96% occurring only once. Comments on this clone: What it binds is not known.

Germline V gene data show CDR1 as SGHVS and CDR2 as FQNEAQ. V dropped 0 bases and J dropped 2; count of bases not matched to a gene: 0. The CDR3 length is 15 residues. Study conclusions and caveats: There were under 200 TCR beta chains listed as cytomegalovirus-associated. Subsequent analysis showed first-cohort TCR clusters tending to co-occur in about 110 validation repertoires.

The V call is TRBV7-8, the J call TRBJ1-5, with TRBD1 matching over 8 bases. The sequence was obtained from a woman in her late teens or twenties in good health and CMV-seronegative. Material for sequencing was PBMCs. The CDR3 protein is CASSLAGQGNQPQHF. The CDR3 nucleotides are TGTGCCAGCAGCTTAGCGGGACAGGGCAATCAGCCCCAGCATTTT.